This T cell receptor beta chain was identified during a study of Graves' ophthalmopathy and Graves' hyperthyroidism. About the research overall: Cases classed as stable hyperthyroidism had no ophthalmopathy within 18 months of follow-up. Regarding the study as a whole: Most thyroid clonotypes expanded beyond 0.001 frequency were also found in blood.

The study amplified TCR beta CDR3 regions using RNA transcripts. Scientists carried out first-round RT-PCR using HTBI primers and then a second-round multiplex PCR. TCRdb used MiXCR to reprocess the multiplex PCR reads, holding one entry per CDR3 protein. Among over a million distinct CDR3 sequences listed, less than 45% were seen once. The CDR3 has 15 amino acids. V gave up 0 bases and J gave up 2 bases, with 11 bases separating them. Germline V gene lookup returns CDR1 SGHRS and CDR2 YFSETQ. This clonotype was picked up one time. Antigen unknown. The rearrangement links TRBV5-1 to TRBJ1-2; D not certain. The sample consisted of peripheral blood or thyroid tissue (not recorded which). The TCR was taken from an adult man with Graves' hyperthyroidism. CDR3 region: CASSLVQVGNYGYTF. Written as DNA, the CDR3 is TGCGCCAGCAGCTTGGTCCAAGTTGGAAACTATGGCTACACCTTC. The whole variable domain, filled in from reference TRBV5-1 and TRBJ1-2, reads KAGVTQTPRYLIKTRGQQVTLSCSPISGHRSVSWYQQTPGQGLQFLFEYFSETQRNKGNFPGRFSGRQFSNSRSEMNVSTLELGDSALYLCASSLVQVGNYGYTFGSGTRLTVV.